This T cell receptor (beta chain) comes out of a study of vaccination and CD4 T cells after COVID-19. Study-wide context: Stimulation of cells relied on overlapping spike peptides derived from SARS-CoV-2, HCoV-NL63, HCoV-OC43 and HCoV-229E.

A remark on this clonotype: Its target is not known.

The CDR3 has 14 residues. Germline CDR1 and CDR2: MNHNS and SASEGT. The Oncomine TCR Beta short-read assay was applied to DNA of cultured CD4+ T cells. In this case, cultured CD4+ T cells provided the extracted genomic DNA. TCRdb independently ran MiXCR on the PCR reads; one entry per CDR3 protein. The sample holds some 18,000 distinct CDR3 sequences, 50% to 60% seen once. Indicated treatment: approximately nine-day PBMC culture with coronavirus spike peptide pools or control peptides (ViraFEST assay). This sequence originates from a human donor who had recovered from COVID-19. This rearrangement joins TRBV6-1 to TRBJ2-1; D may match TRBD1 or TRBD2 (6 bases each). The sequenced sample was CD4+ T cells from blood, cultured in vitro, obtained before SARS-CoV-2 vaccination. The CDR3 region has the DNA TGTGCTACAGACGAAGCAGGAGGGGGAAATGAGCAGTTCTTC. It yields the protein CATDEAGGGNEQFF.